This note documents a single T cell receptor (beta chain) sequence. Its antigen is not known. Deep-level settings were used for running the assay. Clones were read by immunoSEQ multiplex PCR, and TCRdb kept only the in-frame ones, dropping some. The table shows around 2.3 million clones, with approximately 96% occurring only once. Germline CDR1 reads SGHAT; CDR2 reads FQNNGV. V shed 5 bases and J shed 7 bases, with 20 bases lying between them. The CDR3 is 15 amino acids. This sample was taken from a study of shared clonotypes between healthy human individuals. Study-wide points: Roughly 5% of naive CD4 clonotypes were common to a few donors.

This sequence joins TRBV11-2 and TRBJ1-2; D perhaps matches TRBD1 (5 bases). The source of this sequence is a young man in good health. Sequencing input: naive CD4+ T cells sorted from blood. Subset of the sample: CD45RA+ positively selected. For the CDR3, the DNA is TGTGCCAGCAGCCACATCCCTTCGCAGGGCGCTGGCTACACCTTC. Translation: CASSHIPSQGAGYTF.